The entry that follows covers one T cell receptor beta chain sequence. Its antigen is currently unknown. This sample was included in a study of cytomegalovirus exposure and HLA in healthy donors. CDR3 length: 14 amino acids. Germline lookup yields CDR1 MNHEY and CDR2 SMNVEV (reference sequence). Trimming stripped 4 bases from V and 4 bases from J, with 10 bases between. PCR amplification relied on 60 Vbeta primers (plus 13 Jbeta primers). The assay was immunoSEQ multiplex PCR, and TCRdb's table has in-frame clones only and misses some. The table records fewer than 250,000 clones, approximately 80% of them present only once. Study results and caveats: Most TCR sequences were seen very rarely across donors, but some public TCRs occurred in many.

This receptor was identified in a boy younger than 10 in good health and CMV-seronegative. Sequencing was performed on PBMCs. The V call is TRBV27, the J call TRBJ1-4; D ambiguous. The CDR3 region is CASSWGGNNEKLFF. The CDR3 DNA sequence: TGTGCCAGCAGTTGGGGAGGGAATAATGAAAAACTGTTTTTT.